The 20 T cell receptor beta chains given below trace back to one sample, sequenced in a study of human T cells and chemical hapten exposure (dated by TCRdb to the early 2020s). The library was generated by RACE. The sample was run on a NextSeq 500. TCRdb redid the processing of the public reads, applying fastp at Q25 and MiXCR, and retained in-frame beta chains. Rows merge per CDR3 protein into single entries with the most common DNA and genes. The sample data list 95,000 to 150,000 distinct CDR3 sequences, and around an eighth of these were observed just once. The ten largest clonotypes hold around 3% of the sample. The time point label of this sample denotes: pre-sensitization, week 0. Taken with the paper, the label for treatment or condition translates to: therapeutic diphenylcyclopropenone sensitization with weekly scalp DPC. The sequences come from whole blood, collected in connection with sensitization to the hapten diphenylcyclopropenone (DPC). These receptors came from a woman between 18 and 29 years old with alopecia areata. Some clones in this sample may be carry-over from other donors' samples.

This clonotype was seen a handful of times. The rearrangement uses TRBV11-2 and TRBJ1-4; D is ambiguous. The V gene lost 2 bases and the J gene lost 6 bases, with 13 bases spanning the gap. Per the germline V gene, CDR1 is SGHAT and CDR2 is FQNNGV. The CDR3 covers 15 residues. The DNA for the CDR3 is TGTGCCAGCAGCTTATCGACTTGGAGCGATGAAAAACTGTTTTTT. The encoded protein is CASSLSTWSDEKLFF.

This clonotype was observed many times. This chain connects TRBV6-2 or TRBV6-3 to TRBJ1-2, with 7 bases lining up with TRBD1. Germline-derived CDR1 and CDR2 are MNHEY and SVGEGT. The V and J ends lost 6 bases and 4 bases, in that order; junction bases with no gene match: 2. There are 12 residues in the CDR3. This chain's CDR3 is CASSPGGYGYTF. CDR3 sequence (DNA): TGTGCCAGCAGCCCAGGGGGCTATGGCTACACCTTC.

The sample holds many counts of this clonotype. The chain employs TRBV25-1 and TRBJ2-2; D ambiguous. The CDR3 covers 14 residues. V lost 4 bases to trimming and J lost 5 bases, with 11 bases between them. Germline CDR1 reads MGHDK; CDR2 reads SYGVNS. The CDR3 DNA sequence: TGTGCCAGCAGTGGAAGGGAAGGAACCGGGGAGCTGTTTTTT. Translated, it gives CASSGREGTGELFF.

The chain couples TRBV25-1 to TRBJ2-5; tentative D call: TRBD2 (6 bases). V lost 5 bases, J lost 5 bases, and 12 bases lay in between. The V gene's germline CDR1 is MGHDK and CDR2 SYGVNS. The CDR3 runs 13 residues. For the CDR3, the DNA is TGTGCCAGCAGTAGGGCAGGGAGGGAGACCCAGTACTTC. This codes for CASSRAGRETQYF.

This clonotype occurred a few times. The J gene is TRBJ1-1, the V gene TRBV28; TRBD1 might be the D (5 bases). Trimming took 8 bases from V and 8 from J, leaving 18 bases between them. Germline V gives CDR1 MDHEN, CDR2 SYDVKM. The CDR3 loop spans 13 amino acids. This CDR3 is CASRSGTTKEAFF. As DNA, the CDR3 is TGTGCCAGCCGTTCAGGGACTACTAAAGAAGCTTTCTTT.

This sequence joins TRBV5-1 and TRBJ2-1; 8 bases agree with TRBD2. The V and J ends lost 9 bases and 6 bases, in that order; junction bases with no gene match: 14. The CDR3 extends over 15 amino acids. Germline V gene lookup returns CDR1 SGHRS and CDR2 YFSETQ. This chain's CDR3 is CANTSRGGPTNEQFF. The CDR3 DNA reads TGCGCCAACACTTCCCGGGGGGGCCCTACCAATGAGCAGTTCTTC.

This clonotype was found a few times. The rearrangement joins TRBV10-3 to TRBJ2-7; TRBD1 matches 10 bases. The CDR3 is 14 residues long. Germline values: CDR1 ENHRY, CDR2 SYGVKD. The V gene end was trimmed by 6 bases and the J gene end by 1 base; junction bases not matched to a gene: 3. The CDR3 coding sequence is TGTGCCATCAGGACAGGGGGCGGATCCTACGAGCAGTACTTC. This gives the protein CAIRTGGGSYEQYF.

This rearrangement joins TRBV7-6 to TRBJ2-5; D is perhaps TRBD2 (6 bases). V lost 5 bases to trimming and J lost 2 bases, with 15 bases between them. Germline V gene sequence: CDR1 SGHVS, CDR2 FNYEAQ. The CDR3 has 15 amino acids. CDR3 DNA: TGTGCCAGCAGCACCAGGTGGGGGGAGCAAGAGACCCAGTACTTC. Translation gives CASSTRWGEQETQYF.

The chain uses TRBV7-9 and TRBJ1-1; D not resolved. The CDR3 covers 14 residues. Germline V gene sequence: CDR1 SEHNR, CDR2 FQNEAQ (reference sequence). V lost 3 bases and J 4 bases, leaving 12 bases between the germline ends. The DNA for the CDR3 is TGTGCCAGCAGCTTCATGGGCGGGCCCACTGAAGCTTTCTTT. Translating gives CASSFMGGPTEAFF.

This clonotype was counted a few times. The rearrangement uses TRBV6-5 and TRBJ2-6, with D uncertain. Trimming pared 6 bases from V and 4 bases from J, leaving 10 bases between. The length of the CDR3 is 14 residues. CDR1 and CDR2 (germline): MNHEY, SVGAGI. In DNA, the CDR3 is TGTGCCAGCAGAACCAGAACAGGGGCCAACGTCCTGACTTTC. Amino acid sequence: CASRTRTGANVLTF.

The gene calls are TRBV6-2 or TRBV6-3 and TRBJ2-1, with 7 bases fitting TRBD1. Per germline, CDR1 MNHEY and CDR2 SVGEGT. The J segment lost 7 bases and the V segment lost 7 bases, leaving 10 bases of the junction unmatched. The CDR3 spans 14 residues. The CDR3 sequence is CASTRTGKGNEQFF. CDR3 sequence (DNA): TGTGCCAGCACTAGGACAGGTAAAGGGAATGAGCAGTTCTTC.

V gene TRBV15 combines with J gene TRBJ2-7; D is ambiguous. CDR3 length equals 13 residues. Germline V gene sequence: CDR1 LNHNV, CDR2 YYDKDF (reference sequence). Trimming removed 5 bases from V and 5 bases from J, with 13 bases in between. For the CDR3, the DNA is TGTGCCACCAGCGGCGGCGGTGTCGACGAGCAGTACTTC. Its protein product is CATSGGGVDEQYF. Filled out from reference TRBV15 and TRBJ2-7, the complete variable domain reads DAMVIQNPRYQVTQFGKPVTLSCSQTLNHNVMYWYQQKSSQAPKLLFHYYDKDFNNEADTPDNFQSRRPNTSFCFLDIRSPGLGDTAMYLCATSGGGVDEQYFGPGTRLTVT.

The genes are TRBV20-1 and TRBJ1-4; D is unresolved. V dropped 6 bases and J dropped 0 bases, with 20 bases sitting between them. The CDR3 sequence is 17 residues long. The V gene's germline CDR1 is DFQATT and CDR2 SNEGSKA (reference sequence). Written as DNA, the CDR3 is TGCAGTGCCACCCCCAACAGAACCTATGCAACTAATGAAAAACTGTTTTTT. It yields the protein CSATPNRTYATNEKLFF.

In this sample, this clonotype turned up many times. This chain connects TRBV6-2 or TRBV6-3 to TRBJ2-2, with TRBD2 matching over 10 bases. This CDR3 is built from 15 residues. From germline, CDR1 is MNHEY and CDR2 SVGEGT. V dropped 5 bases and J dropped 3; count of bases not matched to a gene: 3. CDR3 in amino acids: CASSTGTSDTGELFF. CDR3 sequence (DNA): TGTGCCAGCAGTACCGGGACTAGCGACACCGGGGAGCTGTTTTTT.

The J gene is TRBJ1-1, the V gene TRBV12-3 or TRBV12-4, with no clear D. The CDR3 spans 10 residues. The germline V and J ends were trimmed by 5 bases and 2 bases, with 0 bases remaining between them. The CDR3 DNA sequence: TGTGCCAGCAGTAACACTGAAGCTTTCTTT. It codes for CASSNTEAFF.

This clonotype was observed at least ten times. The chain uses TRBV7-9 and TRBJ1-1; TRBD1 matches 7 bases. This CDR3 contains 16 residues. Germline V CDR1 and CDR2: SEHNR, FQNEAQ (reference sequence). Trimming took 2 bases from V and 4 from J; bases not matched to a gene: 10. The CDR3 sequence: CASSLYREGAGTEAFF. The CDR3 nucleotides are TGTGCCAGCAGCTTATATCGCGAGGGGGCAGGCACTGAAGCTTTCTTT.

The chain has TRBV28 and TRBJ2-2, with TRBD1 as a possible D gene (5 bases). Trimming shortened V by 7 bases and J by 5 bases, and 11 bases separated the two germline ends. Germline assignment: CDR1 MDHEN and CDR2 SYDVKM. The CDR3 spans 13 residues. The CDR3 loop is CASIGVRTGELFF. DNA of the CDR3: TGTGCCAGCATAGGGGTTCGGACCGGGGAGCTGTTTTTT.

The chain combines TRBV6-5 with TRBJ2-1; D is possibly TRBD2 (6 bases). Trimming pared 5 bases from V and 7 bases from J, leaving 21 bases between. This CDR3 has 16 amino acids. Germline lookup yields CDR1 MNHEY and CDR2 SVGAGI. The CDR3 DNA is TGTGCCAGCAGTAGTTTGGGACTCCGCCCGGGGAATGAGCAGTTCTTC. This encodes CASSSLGLRPGNEQFF.

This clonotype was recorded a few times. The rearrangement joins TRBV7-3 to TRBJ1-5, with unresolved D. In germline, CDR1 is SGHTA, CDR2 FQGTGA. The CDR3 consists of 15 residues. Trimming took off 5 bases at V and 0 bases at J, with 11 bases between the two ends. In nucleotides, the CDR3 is TGTGCCAGCAGCCGCGACGGAAATAGCAATCAGCCCCAGCATTTT. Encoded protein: CASSRDGNSNQPQHF.

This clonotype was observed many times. In DNA, the CDR3 is TGTGCCAGCAGTTTTATTACCGGGGAGCTGTTTTTT. Protein product: CASSFITGELFF. The V gene is TRBV28, the J gene TRBJ2-2; unclear D gene. V was trimmed by 3 bases and J by 5 bases, leaving 4 bases between them. The CDR3 has 12 amino acids. Germline loops: CDR1 MDHEN, CDR2 SYDVKM. Full variable domain (remainder filled in from reference TRBV28 and TRBJ2-2): DVKVTQSSRYLVKRTGEKVFLECVQDMDHENMFWYRQDPGLGLRLIYFSYDVKMKEKGDIPEGYSVSREKKERFSLILESASTNQTSMYLCASSFITGELFFGEGSRLTVL.